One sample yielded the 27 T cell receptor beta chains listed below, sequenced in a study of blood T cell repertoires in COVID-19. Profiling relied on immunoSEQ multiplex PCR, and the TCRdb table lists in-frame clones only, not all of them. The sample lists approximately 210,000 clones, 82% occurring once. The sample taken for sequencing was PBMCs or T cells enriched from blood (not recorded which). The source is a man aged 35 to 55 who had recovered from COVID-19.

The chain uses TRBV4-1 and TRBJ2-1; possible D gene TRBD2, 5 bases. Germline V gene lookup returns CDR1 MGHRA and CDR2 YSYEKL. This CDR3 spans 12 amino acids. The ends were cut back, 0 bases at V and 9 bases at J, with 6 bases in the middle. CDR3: CASSQDEGEQFF. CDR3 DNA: TGCGCCAGCAGCCAAGATGAGGGTGAGCAGTTCTTC.

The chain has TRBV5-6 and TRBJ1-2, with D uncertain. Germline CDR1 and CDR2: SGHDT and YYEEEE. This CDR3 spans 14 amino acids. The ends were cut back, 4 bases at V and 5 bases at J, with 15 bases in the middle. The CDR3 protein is CASSVNRRPYGYTF. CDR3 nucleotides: TGTGCCAGCAGCGTCAACAGACGTCCGTATGGCTACACCTTC.

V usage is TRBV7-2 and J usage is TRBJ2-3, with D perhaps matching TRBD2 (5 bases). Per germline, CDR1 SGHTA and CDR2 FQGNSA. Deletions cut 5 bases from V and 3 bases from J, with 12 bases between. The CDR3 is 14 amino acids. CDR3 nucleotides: TGTGCCAGCAGCGCAACTCGGGGAACAGATACGCAGTATTTT. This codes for CASSATRGTDTQYF.

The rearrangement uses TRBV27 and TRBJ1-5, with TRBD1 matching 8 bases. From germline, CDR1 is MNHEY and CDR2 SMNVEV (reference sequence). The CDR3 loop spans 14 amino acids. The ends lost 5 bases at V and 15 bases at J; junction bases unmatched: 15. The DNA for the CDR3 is TGTGCCAGCAGTCTAAAGGGGCCCAGGGGGCCGGCGCATTTT. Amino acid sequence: CASSLKGPRGPAHF.

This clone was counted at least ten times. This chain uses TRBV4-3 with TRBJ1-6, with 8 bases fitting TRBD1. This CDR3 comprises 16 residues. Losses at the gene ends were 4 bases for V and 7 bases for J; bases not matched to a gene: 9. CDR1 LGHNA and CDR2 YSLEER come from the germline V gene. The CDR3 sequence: CASSRRQGTGNSPLHF. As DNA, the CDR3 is TGCGCCAGCAGCCGCCGACAGGGGACGGGGAATTCACCCCTCCACTTT.

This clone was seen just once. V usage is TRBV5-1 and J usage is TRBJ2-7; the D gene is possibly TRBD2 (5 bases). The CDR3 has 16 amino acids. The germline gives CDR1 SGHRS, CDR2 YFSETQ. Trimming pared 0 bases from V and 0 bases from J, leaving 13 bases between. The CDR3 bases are TGCGCCAGCAGCTTGGCTGGGCGGGCCACCTCCTACGAGCAGTACTTC. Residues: CASSLAGRATSYEQYF.

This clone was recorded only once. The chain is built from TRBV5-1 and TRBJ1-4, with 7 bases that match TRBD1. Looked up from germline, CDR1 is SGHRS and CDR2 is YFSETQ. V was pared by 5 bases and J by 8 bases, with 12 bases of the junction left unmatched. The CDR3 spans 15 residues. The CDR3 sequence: CASRLTGAQQEKLFF. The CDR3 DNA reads TGCGCCAGCAGGTTAACAGGGGCCCAACAAGAAAAACTGTTTTTT.

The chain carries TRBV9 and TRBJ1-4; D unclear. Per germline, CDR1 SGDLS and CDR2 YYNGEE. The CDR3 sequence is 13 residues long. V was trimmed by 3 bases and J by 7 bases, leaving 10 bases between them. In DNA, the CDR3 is TGTGCCAGCAGCGCGGTGTCGGGTGAAAAACTGTTTTTT. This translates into CASSAVSGEKLFF.

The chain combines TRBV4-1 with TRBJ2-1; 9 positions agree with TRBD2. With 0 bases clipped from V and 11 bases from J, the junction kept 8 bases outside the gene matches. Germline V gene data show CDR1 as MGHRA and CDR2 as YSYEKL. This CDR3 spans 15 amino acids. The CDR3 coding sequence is TGCGCCAGCAGCCAAGATCGGCTAGCGGGAATGAAGCAGTTCTTC. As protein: CASSQDRLAGMKQFF.

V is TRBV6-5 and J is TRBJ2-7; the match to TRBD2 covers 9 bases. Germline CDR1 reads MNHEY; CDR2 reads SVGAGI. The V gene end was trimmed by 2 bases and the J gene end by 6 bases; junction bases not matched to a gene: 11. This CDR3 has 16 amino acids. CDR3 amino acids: CASSYTISGSYGEQYF. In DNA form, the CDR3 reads TGTGCCAGCAGTTACACAATTAGCGGGAGTTACGGCGAGCAGTACTTC.

In nucleotides, the CDR3 is TGTGCCAGCAGCCCCGGGACAGCGGCTGGCTACACCTTC. Translating gives CASSPGTAAGYTF. This chain joins TRBV7-9 and TRBJ1-2; 7 bases fit TRBD1. The germline V gene encodes CDR1 SEHNR and CDR2 FQNEAQ (reference sequence). This CDR3 has 13 residues. Trimming removed 5 bases from V and 7 bases from J; junction bases left unmatched: 7.

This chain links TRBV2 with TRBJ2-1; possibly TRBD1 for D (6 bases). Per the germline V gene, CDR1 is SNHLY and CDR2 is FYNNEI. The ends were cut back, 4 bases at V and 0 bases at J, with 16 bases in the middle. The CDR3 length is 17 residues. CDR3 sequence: CASSAPQGPSSYNEQFF. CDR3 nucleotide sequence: TGTGCCAGCAGTGCCCCCCAGGGGCCAAGCTCCTACAATGAGCAGTTCTTC. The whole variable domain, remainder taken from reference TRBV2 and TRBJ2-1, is EPEVTQTPSHQVTQMGQEVILRCVPISNHLYFYWYRQILGQKVEFLVSFYNNEISEKSEIFDDQFSVERPDGSNFTLKIRSTKLEDSAMYFCASSAPQGPSSYNEQFFGPGTRLTVL.

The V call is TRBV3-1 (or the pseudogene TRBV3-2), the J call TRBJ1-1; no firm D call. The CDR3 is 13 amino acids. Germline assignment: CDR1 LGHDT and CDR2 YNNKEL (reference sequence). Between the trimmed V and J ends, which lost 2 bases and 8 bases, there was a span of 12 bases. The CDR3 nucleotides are TGTGCCAGCAGCCAACTTTATGTGGCCGAAGCTTTCTTT. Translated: CASSQLYVAEAFF.

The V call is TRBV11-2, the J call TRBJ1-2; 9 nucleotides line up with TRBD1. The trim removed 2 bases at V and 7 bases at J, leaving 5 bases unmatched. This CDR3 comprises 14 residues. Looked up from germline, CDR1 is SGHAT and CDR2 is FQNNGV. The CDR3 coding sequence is TGTGCCAGCAGCTTAACGGACAGGGGAGGTGGCTACACCTTC. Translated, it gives CASSLTDRGGGYTF.

CDR3 amino acids: CARSTTGGASLNEKLFF. In DNA form, the CDR3 reads TGTGCCAGAAGCACCACAGGGGGCGCTTCCCTTAATGAAAAACTGTTTTTT. The chain combines TRBV5-3 with TRBJ1-4, with 9 bases aligning to TRBD1. TRBV5-3 is annotated as an ORF whose role is uncertain. The trim removed 4 bases at V and 4 bases at J, leaving 11 bases unmatched. The CDR3 length is 17 residues.

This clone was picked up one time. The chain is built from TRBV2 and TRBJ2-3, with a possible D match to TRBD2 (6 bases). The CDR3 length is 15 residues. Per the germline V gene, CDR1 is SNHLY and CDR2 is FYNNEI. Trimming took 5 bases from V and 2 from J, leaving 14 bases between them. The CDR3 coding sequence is TGTGCCAGCAGTAGCTCCGGGAGATACACAGATACGCAGTATTTT. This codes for CASSSSGRYTDTQYF.

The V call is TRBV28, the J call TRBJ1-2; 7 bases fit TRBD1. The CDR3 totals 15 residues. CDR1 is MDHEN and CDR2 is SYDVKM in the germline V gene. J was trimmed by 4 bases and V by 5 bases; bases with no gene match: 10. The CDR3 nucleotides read TGTGCCAGCAGTCCCTGGGACAGAGAAATCTATGGCTACACCTTC. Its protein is CASSPWDREIYGYTF.

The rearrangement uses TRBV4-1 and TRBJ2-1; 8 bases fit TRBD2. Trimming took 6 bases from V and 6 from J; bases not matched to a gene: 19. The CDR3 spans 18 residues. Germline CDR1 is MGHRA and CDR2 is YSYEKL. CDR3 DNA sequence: TGCGCCAGCAGTCTCGGCCCGTTCGGGAGCGGGAGACGCAATGAGCAGTTCTTC. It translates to CASSLGPFGSGRRNEQFF.

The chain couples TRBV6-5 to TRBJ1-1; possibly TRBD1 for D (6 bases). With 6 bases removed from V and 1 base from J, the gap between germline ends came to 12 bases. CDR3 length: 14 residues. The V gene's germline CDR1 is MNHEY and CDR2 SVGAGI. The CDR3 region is CASRQGLANTEAFF. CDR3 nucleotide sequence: TGTGCCAGCAGGCAGGGGTTGGCGAACACTGAAGCTTTCTTT.

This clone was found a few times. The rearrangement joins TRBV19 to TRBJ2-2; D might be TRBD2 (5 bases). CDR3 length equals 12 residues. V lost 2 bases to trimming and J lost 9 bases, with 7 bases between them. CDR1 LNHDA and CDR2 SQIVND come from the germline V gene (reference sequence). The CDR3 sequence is CASSIRERELFF. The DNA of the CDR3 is TGTGCCAGTAGTATACGGGAAAGGGAGCTGTTTTTT.

The CDR3 loop is CAISETDFSETQYF. CDR3 coding DNA: TGTGCCATCTCTGAGACAGATTTCTCGGAGACCCAGTACTTC. The chain recombines TRBV10-3 with TRBJ2-5; D is possibly TRBD1 (5 bases). The ends were cut back, 8 bases at V and 5 bases at J, with 18 bases in the middle. This CDR3 contains 14 residues. Germline-derived CDR1 and CDR2 are ENHRY and SYGVKD.

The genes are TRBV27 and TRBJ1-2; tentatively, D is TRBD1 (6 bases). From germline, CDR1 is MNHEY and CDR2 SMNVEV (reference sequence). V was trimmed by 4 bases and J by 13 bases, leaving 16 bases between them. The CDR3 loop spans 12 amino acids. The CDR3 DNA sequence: TGTGCCAGCAGTTCCCAGACAGGCGCCCTCACCTTC. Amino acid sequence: CASSSQTGALTF.

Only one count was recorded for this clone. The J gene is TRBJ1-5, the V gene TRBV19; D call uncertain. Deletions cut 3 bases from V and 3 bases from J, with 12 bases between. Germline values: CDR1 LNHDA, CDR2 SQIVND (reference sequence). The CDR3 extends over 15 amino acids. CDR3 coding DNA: TGTGCCAGTAGTATTCAAGGGAGTTACAATCAGCCCCAGCATTTT. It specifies CASSIQGSYNQPQHF.

CDR3 coding DNA: TGTGCCAGCAGCTTGGCCGGGACTGCTGGAAACACCATATATTTT. It codes for CASSLAGTAGNTIYF. The chain joins TRBV5-4 to TRBJ1-3, with a weak D call TRBD1 (5 bases). Germline lookup yields CDR1 SGHNT and CDR2 YYREEE (reference sequence). With 0 bases removed from V and 2 bases from J, the gap between germline ends came to 9 bases. CDR3 size: 15 residues.

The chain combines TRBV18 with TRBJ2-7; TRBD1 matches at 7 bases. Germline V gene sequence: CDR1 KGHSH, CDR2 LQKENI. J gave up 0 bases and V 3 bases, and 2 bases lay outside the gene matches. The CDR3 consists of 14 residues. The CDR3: CASSPGTDSYEQYF. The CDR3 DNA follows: TGTGCCAGCTCACCCGGGACAGACTCCTACGAGCAGTACTTC.

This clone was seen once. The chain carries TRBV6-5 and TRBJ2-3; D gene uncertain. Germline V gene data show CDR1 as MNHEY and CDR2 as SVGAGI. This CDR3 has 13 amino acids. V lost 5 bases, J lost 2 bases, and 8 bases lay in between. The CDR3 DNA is TGTGCCAGCAGTCTGCGACACACAGATACGCAGTATTTT. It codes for CASSLRHTDTQYF.

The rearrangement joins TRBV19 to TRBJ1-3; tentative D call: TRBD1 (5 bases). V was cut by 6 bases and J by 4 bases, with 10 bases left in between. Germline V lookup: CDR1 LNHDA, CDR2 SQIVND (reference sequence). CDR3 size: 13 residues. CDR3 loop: CASSQGTGNTIYF. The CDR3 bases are TGTGCCAGTAGCCAGGGTACAGGAAACACCATATATTTT. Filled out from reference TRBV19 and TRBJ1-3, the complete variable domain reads DGGITQSPKYLFRKEGQNVTLSCEQNLNHDAMYWYRQDPGQGLRLIYYSQIVNDFQKGDIAEGYSVSREKKESFPLTVTSAQKNPTAFYLCASSQGTGNTIYFGEGSWLTVV.